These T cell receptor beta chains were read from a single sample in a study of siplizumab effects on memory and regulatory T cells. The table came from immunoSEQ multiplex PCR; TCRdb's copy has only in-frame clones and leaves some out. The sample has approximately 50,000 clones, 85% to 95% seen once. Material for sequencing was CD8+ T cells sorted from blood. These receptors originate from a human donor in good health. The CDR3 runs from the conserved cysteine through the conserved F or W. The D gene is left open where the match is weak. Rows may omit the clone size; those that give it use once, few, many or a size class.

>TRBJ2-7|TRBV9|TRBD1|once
CASSTRTGYEQYF
TGTGCCAGCAGCACCAGGACAGGGTACGAGCAGTACTTC
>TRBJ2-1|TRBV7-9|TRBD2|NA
CASSFTSGDNEQFF
TGTGCCAGCAGCTTCACTAGCGGCGACAATGAGCAGTTCTTC
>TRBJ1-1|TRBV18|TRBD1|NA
CASSPPFVGQGNTEAFF
TGTGCCAGCTCACCGCCGTTTGTGGGACAGGGGAACACTGAAGCTTTCTTT
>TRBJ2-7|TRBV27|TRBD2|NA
CASSLTAGVGSEQYF
TGTGCCAGCAGTCTCACAGCGGGAGTCGGTTCCGAGCAGTACTTC
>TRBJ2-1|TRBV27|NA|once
CASSLGSSGTYNEQFF
TGTGCCAGCAGTTTAGGGAGTAGCGGAACCTACAATGAGCAGTTCTTC
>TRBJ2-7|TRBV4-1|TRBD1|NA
CASSQETGQDEQYF
TGCGCCAGCAGCCAAGAAACAGGACAGGACGAGCAGTACTTC
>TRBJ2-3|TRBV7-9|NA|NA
CASSFPEIDTQYF
TGTGCCAGCAGTTTCCCTGAGATAGATACGCAGTATTTT
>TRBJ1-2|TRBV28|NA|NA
CASTRPRALYGYTF
TGTGCCAGCACCCGACCCCGGGCCCTCTATGGCTACACCTTC
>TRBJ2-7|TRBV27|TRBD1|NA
CASSTGTGPYEQYF
TGTGCCAGCAGTACCGGGACAGGGCCTTACGAGCAGTACTTC
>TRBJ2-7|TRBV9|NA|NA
CASSPRGPYEQYF
TGTGCCAGCAGCCCCCGGGGGCCCTACGAGCAGTACTTC
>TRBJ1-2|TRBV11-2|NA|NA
CASSLVSYGYTF
TGTGCCAGCAGCTTAGTATCCTATGGCTACACCTTC
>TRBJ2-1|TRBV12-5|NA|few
CASGLGSYLNEQFF
TGTGCTAGTGGTCTGGGGTCATACCTCAATGAGCAGTTCTTC
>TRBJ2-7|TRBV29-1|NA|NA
CSVEPGPPYEQYF
TGCAGCGTTGAACCAGGCCCACCCTACGAGCAGTACTTC
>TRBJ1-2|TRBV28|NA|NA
CASSSPDSVLGLNGYTF
TGTGCCAGCAGTTCCCCCGATAGTGTGTTAGGGCTGAATGGCTACACCTTC
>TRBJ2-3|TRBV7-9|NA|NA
CASSHGTDTQYF
TGTGCCAGCAGCCACGGTACAGATACGCAGTATTTT
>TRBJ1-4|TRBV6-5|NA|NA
CASSKLRVEKLFF
TGTGCCAGCAGTAAATTAAGGGTCGAAAAACTGTTTTTT
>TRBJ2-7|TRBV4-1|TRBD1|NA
CASSQDESGTGLYEQYF
TGCGCCAGCAGCCAAGATGAGTCCGGGACAGGTCTCTACGAGCAGTACTTC
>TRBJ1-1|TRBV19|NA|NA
CASSIHRTRGEAFF
TGTGCCAGTAGTATCCACAGGACTCGGGGTGAAGCTTTCTTT
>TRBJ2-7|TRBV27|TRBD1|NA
CASSQIGQGSEQYF
TGTGCCAGCAGTCAAATCGGACAGGGGAGCGAGCAGTACTTC
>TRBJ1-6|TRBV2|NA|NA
CASSFNWGSPLHF
TGTGCCAGCAGTTTTAACTGGGGTTCACCCCTCCACTTT
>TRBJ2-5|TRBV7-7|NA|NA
CASTVREGLRDETQYF
TGTGCCAGCACCGTAAGAGAGGGTTTACGCGACGAGACCCAGTACTTC
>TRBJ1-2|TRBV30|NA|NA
CAWRNFREANYGYTF
TGTGCCTGGAGAAATTTTAGGGAAGCTAACTATGGCTACACCTTC
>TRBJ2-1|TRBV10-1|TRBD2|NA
CASSAAAGVEQFF
TGCGCCAGCAGCGCAGCGGCGGGAGTTGAGCAGTTCTTC
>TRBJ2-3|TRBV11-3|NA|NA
CASSKARGDTQYF
TGTGCCAGCAGCAAGGCCCGAGGAGATACGCAGTATTTT
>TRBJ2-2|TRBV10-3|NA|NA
CAISDWDTGELFF
TGTGCCATCAGTGACTGGGACACCGGGGAGCTGTTTTTT
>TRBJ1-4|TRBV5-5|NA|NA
CASSVWLATNEKLFF
TGTGCCAGCAGCGTGTGGCTCGCAACTAATGAAAAACTGTTTTTT
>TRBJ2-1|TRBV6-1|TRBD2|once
CASSEWGTSGYNEQFF
TGTGCCAGCAGTGAATGGGGGACTAGCGGTTACAATGAGCAGTTCTTC
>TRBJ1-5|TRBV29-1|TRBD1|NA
CSVLTGTSNQPQHF
TGCAGCGTTCTGACAGGGACCTCAAATCAGCCCCAGCATTTT
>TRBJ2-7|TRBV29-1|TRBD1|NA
CSVEGDRGTSYEQYF
TGCAGCGTTGAAGGAGACAGGGGAACCTCCTACGAGCAGTACTTC
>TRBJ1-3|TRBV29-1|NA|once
CSVEGGIRTGSGNTIYF
TGCAGCGTTGAAGGGGGGATTAGGACGGGATCTGGAAACACCATATATTTT
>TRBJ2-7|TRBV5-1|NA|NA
CASSLEVGTYEQYF
TGCGCCAGCAGCTTGGAGGTGGGGACCTACGAGCAGTACTTC
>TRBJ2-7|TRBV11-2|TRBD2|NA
CASSLSPSTSGLEQYF
TGTGCCAGCAGCTTAAGCCCCTCGACTAGCGGGCTCGAGCAGTACTTC
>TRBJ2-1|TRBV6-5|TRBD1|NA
CASTPDRAGYNEQFF
TGTGCCAGCACTCCGGACAGGGCCGGGTACAATGAGCAGTTCTTC
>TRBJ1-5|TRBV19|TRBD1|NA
CASSIWGQGGQPQHF
TGTGCCAGTAGTATCTGGGGACAGGGCGGTCAGCCCCAGCATTTT
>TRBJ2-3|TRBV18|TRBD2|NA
CASSPGLAGLRDTQYF
TGTGCCAGCTCACCGGGACTAGCGGGACTGCGAGATACGCAGTATTTT
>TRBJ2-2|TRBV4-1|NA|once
CASSQGGRVRGTGELFF
TGCGCCAGCAGCCAGGGTGGGCGGGTCCGGGGCACCGGGGAGCTGTTTTTT
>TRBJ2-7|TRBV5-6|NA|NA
CASSLDGGPHEQYF
TGTGCCAGCAGCTTGGATGGGGGGCCCCACGAGCAGTACTTC
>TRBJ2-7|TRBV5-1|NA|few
CASSLSLNYEQYF
TGCGCCAGCAGCTTGTCCCTGAACTACGAGCAGTACTTC
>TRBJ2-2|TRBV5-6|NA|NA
CASSLRLVFGELFF
TGTGCCAGCAGCTTACGGCTAGTATTCGGGGAGCTGTTTTTT
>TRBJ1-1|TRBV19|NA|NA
CASSIAGDTEAFF
TGTGCCAGTAGTATAGCGGGGGATACTGAAGCTTTCTTT
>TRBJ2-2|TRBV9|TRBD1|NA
CASSPGDRDTGELFF
TGTGCCAGCAGCCCTGGGGACAGGGACACCGGGGAGCTGTTTTTT
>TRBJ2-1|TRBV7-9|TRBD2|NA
CASSPGTSGSRPPHEQFF
TGTGCCAGCAGCCCAGGGACTAGCGGGAGTCGCCCCCCTCATGAGCAGTTCTTC
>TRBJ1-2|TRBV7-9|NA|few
CASSLHPGGYTF
TGTGCCAGCAGCTTACATCCGGGTGGCTACACCTTC
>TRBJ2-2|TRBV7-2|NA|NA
CASSPQPLVNAGELFF
TGTGCCAGCAGCCCCCAGCCTTTAGTGAACGCCGGGGAGCTGTTTTTT
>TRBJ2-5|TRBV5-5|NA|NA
CASSSDEFPYQETQYF
TGTGCCAGCAGCTCGGATGAGTTCCCGTACCAAGAGACCCAGTACTTC
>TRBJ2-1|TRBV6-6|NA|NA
CASIRGTEQFF
TGTGCCAGCATCCGCGGGACTGAGCAGTTCTTC
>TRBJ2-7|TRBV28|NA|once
CASSLNPTGEIAYEQYF
TGTGCCAGCAGCCTCAACCCGACGGGAGAAATAGCCTACGAGCAGTACTTC
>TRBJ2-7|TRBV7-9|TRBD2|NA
CASSGGTSVNTYEQYF
TGTGCCAGCAGCGGCGGGACTAGCGTAAACACCTACGAGCAGTACTTC
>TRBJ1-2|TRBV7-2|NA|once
CASKPGGGYGYTF
TGTGCCAGCAAGCCCGGGGGGGGATATGGCTACACCTTC
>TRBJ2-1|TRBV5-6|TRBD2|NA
CASRQGLDYYNEQFF
TGTGCCAGCAGACAGGGACTAGACTATTACAATGAGCAGTTCTTC
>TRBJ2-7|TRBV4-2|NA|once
CASSQTPGPSYEQYF
TGTGCCAGCAGCCAAACTCCGGGACCGAGCTACGAGCAGTACTTC
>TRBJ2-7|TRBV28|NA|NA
CASSLWAYEQYF
TGTGCCAGCAGTTTGTGGGCGTACGAGCAGTACTTC